This T cell receptor beta chain was recorded in a study of CD8 T cells in Susac syndrome. The V end lost 1 base, the J end lost 12 bases, and 13 bases lay between the germline ends. CDR3 size: 13 residues. CDR1 and CDR2 from the germline V gene are LNHDA and SQIVND (reference sequence). Random hexamers primed reverse transcription of roughly 0.5 to 1 ug RNA. Across 54 Vbeta and 13 Jbeta, TCR beta CDR3 was amplified with immunoSEQ multiplex PCR. TCRdb itself ran the immunoSEQ multiplex PCR reads through MiXCR, one entry per CDR3 protein. The top ten clones hold roughly 0.1% of a sample with over 150,000 distinct CDR3 sequences, approximately 93% of them seen once.

Sequenced input: CD4+ T cells from PBMCs. The source of this sequence is a human donor with multiple sclerosis. The genes are TRBV19 and TRBJ2-1; D is possibly TRBD1 or TRBD2 (6 bases each). As DNA, the CDR3 is TGTGCCAGTAGTATAGGACAGGCCGGGAGGCAGTTCTTC. Its translation is CASSIGQAGRQFF.